This TCR beta chain was observed in a study of blood T cell repertoires in COVID-19. The wider study: The United States, Italy and Spain were the sources of the acute and convalescent COVID-19 samples. In each case, the material was cDNA or gDNA derived from T cells, B-cell-depleted T cells, or PBMCs.

Study processing details: Reference gene primer amplification in the assay estimated nucleated cell counts. Method: immunoSEQ multiplex PCR; TCRdb's copy keeps in-frame clones and lacks some. V, J and clone size were drawn from that table, and D and trimming were deduced from the DNA. The sample records under 65,000 clones, about nine tenths being singletons. Sequenced input: peripheral blood. The sequence was collected from a human donor in a cohort sampled during active COVID-19.

The CDR3 spells CASSLGGGDTEAFF. The CDR3 DNA sequence: TGTGCCAGCAGCTTAGGGGGGGGCGACACTGAAGCTTTCTTT. This chain joins TRBV7-6 and TRBJ1-1; TRBD1 is a possible D gene (6 bases). The length of the CDR3 is 14 residues. The germline V gene has CDR1 SGHVS and CDR2 FNYEAQ. V was trimmed by 1 base and J by 3 bases, leaving 9 bases between them.